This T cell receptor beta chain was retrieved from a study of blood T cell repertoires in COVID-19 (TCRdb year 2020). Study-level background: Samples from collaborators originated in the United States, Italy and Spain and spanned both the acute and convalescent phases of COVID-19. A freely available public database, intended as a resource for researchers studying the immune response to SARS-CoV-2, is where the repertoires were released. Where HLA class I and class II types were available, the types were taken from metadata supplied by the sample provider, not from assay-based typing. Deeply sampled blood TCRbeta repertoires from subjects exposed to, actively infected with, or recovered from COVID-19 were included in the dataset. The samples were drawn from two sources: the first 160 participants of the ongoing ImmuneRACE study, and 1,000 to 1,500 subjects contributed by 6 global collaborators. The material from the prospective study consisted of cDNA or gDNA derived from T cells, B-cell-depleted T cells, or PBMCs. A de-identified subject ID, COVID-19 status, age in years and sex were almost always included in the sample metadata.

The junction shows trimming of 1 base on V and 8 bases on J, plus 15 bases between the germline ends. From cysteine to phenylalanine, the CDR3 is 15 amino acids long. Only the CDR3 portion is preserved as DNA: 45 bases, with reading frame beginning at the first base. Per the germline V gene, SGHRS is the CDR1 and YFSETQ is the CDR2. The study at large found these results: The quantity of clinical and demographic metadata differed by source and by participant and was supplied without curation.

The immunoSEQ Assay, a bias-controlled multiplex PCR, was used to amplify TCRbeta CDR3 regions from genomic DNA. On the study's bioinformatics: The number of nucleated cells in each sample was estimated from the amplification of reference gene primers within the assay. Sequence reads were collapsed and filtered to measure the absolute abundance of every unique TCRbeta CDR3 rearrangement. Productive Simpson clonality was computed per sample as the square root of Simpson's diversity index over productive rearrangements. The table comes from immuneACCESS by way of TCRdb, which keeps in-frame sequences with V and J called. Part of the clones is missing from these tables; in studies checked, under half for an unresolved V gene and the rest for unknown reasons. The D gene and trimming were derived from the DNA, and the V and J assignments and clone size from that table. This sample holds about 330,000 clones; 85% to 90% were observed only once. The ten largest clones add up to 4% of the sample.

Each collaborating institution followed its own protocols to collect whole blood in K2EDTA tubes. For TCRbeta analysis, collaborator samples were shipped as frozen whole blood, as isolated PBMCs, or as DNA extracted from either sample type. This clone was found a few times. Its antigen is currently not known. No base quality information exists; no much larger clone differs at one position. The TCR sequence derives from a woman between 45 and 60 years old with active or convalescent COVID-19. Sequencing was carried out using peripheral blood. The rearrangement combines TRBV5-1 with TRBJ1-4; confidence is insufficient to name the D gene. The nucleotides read TGCGCCAGCAGCTTGAGAGGGTCCATTTGGGAAAAACTGTTTTTT. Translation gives CASSLRGSIWEKLFF. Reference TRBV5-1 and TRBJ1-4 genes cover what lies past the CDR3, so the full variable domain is KAGVTQTPRYLIKTRGQQVTLSCSPISGHRSVSWYQQTPGQGLQFLFEYFSETQRNKGNFPGRFSGRQFSNSRSEMNVSTLELGDSALYLCASSLRGSIWEKLFFGSGTQLSVL.